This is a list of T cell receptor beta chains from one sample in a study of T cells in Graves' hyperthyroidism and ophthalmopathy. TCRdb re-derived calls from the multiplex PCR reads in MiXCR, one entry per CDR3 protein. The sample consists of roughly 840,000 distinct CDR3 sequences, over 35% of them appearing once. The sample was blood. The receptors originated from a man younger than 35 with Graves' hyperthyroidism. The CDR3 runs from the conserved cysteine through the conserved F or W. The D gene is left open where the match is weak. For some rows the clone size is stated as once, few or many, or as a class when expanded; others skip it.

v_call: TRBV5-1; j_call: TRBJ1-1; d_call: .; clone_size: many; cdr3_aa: CASSGGPSSPEAFF; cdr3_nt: TGCGCCAGCAGTGGAGGGCCGTCCAGTCCTGAAGCTTTCTTT
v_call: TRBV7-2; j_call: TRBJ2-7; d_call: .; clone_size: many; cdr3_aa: CASSLLLGEQYF; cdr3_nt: TGTGCCAGCAGCTTACTCTTGGGGGAGCAGTACTTC
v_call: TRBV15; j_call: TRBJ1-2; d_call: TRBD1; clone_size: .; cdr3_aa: CATSSDPGQGDGYGYTF; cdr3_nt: TGTGCCACCAGCAGCGACCCGGGACAGGGTGACGGCTATGGCTACACCTTC
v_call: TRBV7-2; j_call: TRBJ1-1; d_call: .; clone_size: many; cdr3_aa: CASSFSVGTEAFF; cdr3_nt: TGTGCCAGCAGCTTCAGCGTGGGCACTGAAGCTTTCTTT
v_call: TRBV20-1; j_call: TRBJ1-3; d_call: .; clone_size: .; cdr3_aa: CSATLAGAELLSGNTIYF; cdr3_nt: TGCAGTGCTACCCTAGCGGGGGCCGAGTTGTTATCTGGAAACACCATATATTTT
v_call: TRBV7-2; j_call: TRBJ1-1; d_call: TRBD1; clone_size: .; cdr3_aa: CASLRSGGAAEAFF; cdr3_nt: TGTGCCAGCCTCAGATCAGGGGGGGCGGCTGAAGCTTTCTTT
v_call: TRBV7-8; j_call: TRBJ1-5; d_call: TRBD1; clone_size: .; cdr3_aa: CASSLVTGTGGYSNQPQHF; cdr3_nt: TGTGCCAGCAGCTTAGTCACCGGGACAGGCGGATATAGCAATCAGCCCCAGCATTTT
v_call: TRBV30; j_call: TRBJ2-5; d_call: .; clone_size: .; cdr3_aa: CAWSVKQVETQYF; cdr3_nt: TGTGCCTGGAGTGTAAAACAGGTTGAGACCCAGTACTTC
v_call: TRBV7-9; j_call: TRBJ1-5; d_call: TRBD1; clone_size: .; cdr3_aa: CASDDRGQEKGQHF; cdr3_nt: TGTGCCAGCGATGACAGGGGACAGGAGAAGGGCCAGCATTTT
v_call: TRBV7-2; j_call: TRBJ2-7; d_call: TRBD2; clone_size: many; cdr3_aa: CASSSGRGSSYEQYF; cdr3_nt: TGTGCCAGCAGCTCAGGGCGGGGGTCCTCCTACGAGCAGTACTTC
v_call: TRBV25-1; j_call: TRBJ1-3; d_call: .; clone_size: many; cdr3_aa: CASSEWAPGNTIYF; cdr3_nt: TGTGCCAGCAGTGAATGGGCTCCGGGAAACACCATATATTTT
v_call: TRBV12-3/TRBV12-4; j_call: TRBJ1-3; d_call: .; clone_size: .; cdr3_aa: CASSSTPSSGNTIYF; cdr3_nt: TGTGCCAGCAGTTCGACACCGAGCTCTGGAAACACCATATATTTT
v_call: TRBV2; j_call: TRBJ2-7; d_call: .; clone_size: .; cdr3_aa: CASSSIGAGGLYEQYF; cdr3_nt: TGTGCCAGCAGTTCCATCGGGGCAGGGGGACTCTACGAGCAGTACTTC
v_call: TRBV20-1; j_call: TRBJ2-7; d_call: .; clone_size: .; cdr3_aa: CSVPVHEQYF; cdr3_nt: TGCAGTGTTCCGGTCCACGAGCAGTACTTC
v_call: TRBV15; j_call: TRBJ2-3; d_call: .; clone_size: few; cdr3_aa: CATSRERATDTQYF; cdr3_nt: TGTGCCACCAGCAGGGAGCGAGCCACAGATACGCAGTATTTT
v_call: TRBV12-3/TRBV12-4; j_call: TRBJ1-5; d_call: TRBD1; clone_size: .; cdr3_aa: CASSLGQGAYEHF; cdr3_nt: TGTGCCAGCAGTTTGGGACAGGGAGCCTACGAGCATTTT
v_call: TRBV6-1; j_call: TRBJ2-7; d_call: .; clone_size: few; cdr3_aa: CASRRDGIYYEQYF; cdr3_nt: TGTGCCAGCAGAAGGGACGGAATATACTACGAGCAGTACTTC
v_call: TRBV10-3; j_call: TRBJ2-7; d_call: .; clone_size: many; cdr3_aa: CAISDPQGREQYF; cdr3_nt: TGTGCCATCAGTGACCCGCAGGGTCGGGAGCAGTACTTC
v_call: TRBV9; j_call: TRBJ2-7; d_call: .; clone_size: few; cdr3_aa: CASSSAMGEQYF; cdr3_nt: TGTGCCAGCAGCTCCGCTATGGGGGAGCAGTACTTC
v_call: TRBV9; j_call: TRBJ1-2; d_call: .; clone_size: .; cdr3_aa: CASSATVDGYTF; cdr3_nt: TGTGCCAGCAGCGCGACAGTCGATGGCTACACCTTC
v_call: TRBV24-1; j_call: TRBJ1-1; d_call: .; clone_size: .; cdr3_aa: CATSDVYRTEAFF; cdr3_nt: TGTGCCACCAGTGATGTTTATCGTACTGAAGCTTTCTTT
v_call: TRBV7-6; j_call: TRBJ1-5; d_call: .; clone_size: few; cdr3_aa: CASTGRTDSNQPQHF; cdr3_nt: TGTGCCAGCACCGGCCGAACAGATAGCAATCAGCCCCAGCATTTT
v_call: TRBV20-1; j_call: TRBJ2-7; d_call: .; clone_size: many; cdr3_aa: CSASPGYEQYF; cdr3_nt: TGCAGTGCTAGTCCTGGTTACGAGCAGTACTTC
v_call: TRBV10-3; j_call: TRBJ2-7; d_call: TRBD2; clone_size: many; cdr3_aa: CAISPAGVTYEQYF; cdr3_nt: TGTGCCATCAGTCCAGCGGGAGTGACCTACGAGCAGTACTTC
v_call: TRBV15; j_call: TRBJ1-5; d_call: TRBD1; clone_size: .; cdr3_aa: CATSSDASGTANQPQHF; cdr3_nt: TGTGCCACCAGCAGTGATGCCTCAGGGACAGCTAATCAGCCCCAGCATTTT